This entry is about one TCR beta chain. This sample stems from a study of identical twins. The V and J ends lost 1 base and 3 bases, in that order; junction bases with no gene match: 3. Germline V CDR1 and CDR2: SGHRS, YFSETQ. The CDR3 is 15 amino acids. Unique molecular identifiers were present on cDNA, and template switching added a universal primer site. TCRdb re-called the 5' RACE reads with MiXCR, one entry per CDR3 protein. In the table there are 250,000 or so distinct CDR3 sequences, about 8.9% of which are singletons. These data are also associated with another study on yellow fever vaccine responses in identical twins.

The sample was CD8+ T cells sorted from blood. The clonotype comes from a woman younger than 30 in good health. The chain has TRBV5-1 and TRBJ2-7, with TRBD1 matching 11 bases. As DNA, the CDR3 is TGCGCCAGCAGCTTGTCGGACAGGGGGCTCTACGAGCAGTACTTC. This translates into CASSLSDRGLYEQYF.